This T cell receptor beta chain was obtained from a study of vaccination and CD4 T cells after COVID-19. Study summary: The stimulus for the cells was overlapping spike peptides derived from SARS-CoV-2, HCoV-NL63, HCoV-OC43 and HCoV-229E. Study observations and caveats: Within the convalescent patients, spike mono-reactivity was found in 304 of 307 vaccine-specific clones. In convalescent patients, a median 86.3% of post-vaccine SARS-CoV-2-reactive clones appeared only after vaccination.

This clonotype was found a few times. Its antigen is not identified. Trimming stripped 6 bases from V and 0 bases from J, with 9 bases between. The CDR3 loop spans 13 amino acids. Treatment described: roughly ten-day PBMC culture with coronavirus spike peptide pools or control peptides (ViraFEST assay). With 8.5 to 10 ug/ml peptide pools and approximately 9.6 IU/ml IL-2, PBMCs were cultured at approximately 2 million per well. With the Oncomine TCR Beta short-read assay, DNA from cultured CD4+ T cells was sequenced. TCRdb redid the calling of the PCR reads with MiXCR, one entry per CDR3 protein. The sample carries more than 3,000 distinct CDR3 sequences, 11% to 15% recorded once.

The TCR was taken from a human donor who had recovered from COVID-19. This chain links TRBV12-3 or TRBV12-4 with TRBJ2-7; D might be TRBD2 (5 bases). The material sequenced was CD4+ T cells from blood, cultured in vitro. The CDR3 is CASRLGSSYEQYF. CDR3 sequence (DNA): TGTGCCAGCAGATTGGGGAGCTCCTACGAGCAGTACTTC.